This passage covers 17 T cell receptor beta chains from one sample sequenced in a study of blood T cell repertoires in COVID-19. The table came from immunoSEQ multiplex PCR; TCRdb's copy has only in-frame clones and leaves some out. The sample contains 240,000 or so clones, around 89% of which appear only once. The specimen was PBMCs or T cells enriched from blood (not recorded which). The origin of the receptors is a man in his forties or fifties who had recovered from COVID-19.

The chain joins TRBV6-5 to TRBJ2-7, with TRBD1 matching over 8 bases. The CDR3 runs 14 residues. The V and J ends lost 6 bases and 0 bases, in that order; junction bases with no gene match: 4. Germline loops: CDR1 MNHEY, CDR2 SVGAGI. This CDR3 is CASSDTGGSYEQYF. The DNA for the CDR3 is TGTGCCAGCAGCGATACAGGGGGCTCCTACGAGCAGTACTTC.

The CDR3: CASGETGFEGNSGNTIYF. In nucleotides, the CDR3 is TGTGCCTCCGGGGAGACAGGATTTGAGGGGAACTCTGGAAACACCATATATTTT. The V call is TRBV10-3, the J call TRBJ1-3; a possible D gene is TRBD1 (6 bases). The CDR3 runs to 18 residues. The V gene's germline CDR1 is ENHRY and CDR2 SYGVKD. The V gene lost 11 bases and the J gene lost 0 bases, with 26 bases spanning the gap.

The chain joins TRBV5-4 to TRBJ2-2, with 8 bases fitting TRBD1. Trimming removed 5 bases from V and 3 bases from J; junction bases left unmatched: 6. Germline V gene lookup returns CDR1 SGHNT and CDR2 YYREEE (reference sequence). The CDR3 contains 15 residues. The CDR3 DNA reads as TGTGCCAGCAGTCGGATGGACAGGGACACCGGGGAGCTGTTTTTT. This sequence encodes CASSRMDRDTGELFF.

J is TRBJ1-1 and V is TRBV12-5; 7 nucleotides align to TRBD1. The CDR3 covers 15 residues. Germline V gene sequence: CDR1 LGHNT, CDR2 FRNRAP. Germline trimming cut 0 bases from V and 1 base from J; bases unmatched to any gene: 2. The CDR3: CASGLVRGPNTEAFF. CDR3 nucleotides: TGTGCTAGTGGTTTGGTTAGGGGGCCGAACACTGAAGCTTTCTTT.

This clone was picked up a small number of times. V is TRBV7-3 and J is TRBJ2-1; 12 positions match TRBD1. The V and J ends lost 0 bases and 8 bases, in that order; junction bases with no gene match: 14. The CDR3 length is 19 residues. Looked up from germline, CDR1 is SGHTA and CDR2 is FQGTGA. CDR3 in DNA: TGTGCCAGCAGCTTAACTGCGCTGCCCGGGACAGGGGGCGGGGATGAGCAGTTCTTC. Translating gives CASSLTALPGTGGGDEQFF.

V usage is TRBV6-5 and J usage is TRBJ1-3; no clear D gene. With 2 bases removed from V and 0 bases from J, the gap between germline ends came to 5 bases. The CDR3 is 14 residues long. Germline CDR1 is MNHEY and CDR2 is SVGAGI. Written as DNA, the CDR3 is TGTGCCAGCAGTTACCAAATCTCTGGAAACACCATATATTTT. It yields the protein CASSYQISGNTIYF.

The CDR3 DNA reads TGTGCCAGCTCTGGGACTCATTCTGGCAACGAGCAGTACTTC. This sequence encodes CASSGTHSGNEQYF. This chain joins TRBV18 and TRBJ2-7; D is possibly TRBD2 (6 bases). The CDR3 is 14 residues long. Germline V gives CDR1 KGHSH, CDR2 LQKENI. V was shortened by 6 bases and J by 5 bases, with 17 bases between the two germline ends.

This rearrangement joins TRBV29-1 to TRBJ1-5; D is undetermined. The CDR3 is 12 residues long. V was shortened by 5 bases and J by 0 bases, with 5 bases between the two germline ends. In germline, CDR1 is SQVTM, CDR2 ANQGSEA. The CDR3 DNA sequence: TGCAGCGTTCGTAATAGCAATCAGCCCCAGCATTTT. This gives the protein CSVRNSNQPQHF.

This chain links TRBV18 with TRBJ2-7; TRBD2 agrees at 7 bases. This CDR3 comprises 14 residues. CDR1 and CDR2 (germline): KGHSH, LQKENI. The V gene end was trimmed by 5 bases and the J gene end by 5 bases; junction bases not matched to a gene: 9. Here the CDR3 reads CASSSGGSRDEQYF. CDR3 sequence (DNA): TGTGCCAGCTCATCCGGGGGGAGCAGGGACGAGCAGTACTTC.

V and J are TRBV10-3 and TRBJ2-7, with D maybe TRBD2 (6 bases). Per germline, CDR1 ENHRY and CDR2 SYGVKD. V shed 7 bases and J shed 6 bases, with 19 bases lying between them. CDR3 size: 14 residues. The DNA for the CDR3 is TGTGCCATCAAAGCGTGGGGGGTTGGAGTCGAGCAGTACTTC. Translated: CAIKAWGVGVEQYF.

The chain uses TRBV6-5 and TRBJ2-2, with 10 bases lining up with TRBD2. The J segment lost 1 base and the V segment lost 8 bases, leaving 1 base of the junction unmatched. This CDR3 is built from 14 residues. The germline gives CDR1 MNHEY, CDR2 SVGAGI. The CDR3 loop is CASASGRNTGELFF. The CDR3 DNA is TGTGCCAGCGCTAGCGGGAGGAACACCGGGGAGCTGTTTTTT.

On this clone: One end of the junction varies from germline; a read error may be responsible. This rearrangement joins TRBV30 to TRBJ2-5, with D uncertain. In germline, CDR1 is GTSNPN, CDR2 SVGIG (reference sequence). This CDR3 contains 15 residues. The CDR3 DNA follows: TGTGCCGGGCAACAATACAGTACCCCCCAAGGGACCCAGTACTTC. Translation gives CAGQQYSTPQGTQYF.

This clone was recorded only once. The chain carries TRBV7-2 and TRBJ2-1, with 7 bases lining up with TRBD1. Germline V CDR1 and CDR2: SGHTA, FQGNSA. The V gene end was trimmed by 5 bases and the J gene end by 9 bases; junction bases not matched to a gene: 10. This CDR3 has 14 amino acids. The CDR3 protein is CASSPTIQGTEQFF. The CDR3 DNA follows: TGTGCCAGCAGCCCAACCATACAGGGGACTGAGCAGTTCTTC.

CDR3 DNA: TGTGCCAGCAGCGTAGCGTCAGGCACCTACGAGCAGTACTTC. This encodes CASSVASGTYEQYF. The chain links TRBV9 to TRBJ2-7; D gene ambiguous. Germline CDR1 and CDR2: SGDLS and YYNGEE. Trimming took 0 bases from V and 2 from J, leaving 9 bases between them. The CDR3 is made up of 14 amino acids.

The chain uses TRBV3-1 (or the pseudogene TRBV3-2) and TRBJ1-4, with a tentative D call TRBD1 (5 bases). Per germline, CDR1 LGHDT and CDR2 YNNKEL (reference sequence). The CDR3 length is 14 residues. V was cut by 1 base and J by 6 bases, with 9 bases left in between. In DNA, the CDR3 is TGTGCCAGCAGCCAAGGCAGGGATTATGAAAAACTGTTTTTT. Protein sequence: CASSQGRDYEKLFF.

V is TRBV12-5 and J is TRBJ2-1; TRBD1 aligns across 8 bases. V shed 5 bases and J 3 bases; nucleotides not matched to a gene: 9. The CDR3 extends over 16 amino acids. The V gene's germline CDR1 is LGHNT and CDR2 FRNRAP. This CDR3 reads CASGPGTGDFYNEQFF. CDR3 bases: TGTGCTAGTGGTCCCGGGACAGGAGATTTCTACAATGAGCAGTTCTTC.

This chain connects TRBV10-3 to TRBJ2-7, with 7 nucleotides matching TRBD2. Trimming took 3 bases from V and 2 from J; bases not matched to a gene: 10. The CDR3 length is 16 residues. Germline V lookup: CDR1 ENHRY, CDR2 SYGVKD. DNA of the CDR3: TGTGCCATCAGTGACCAAGCGGGAACCCTCACCTACGAGCAGTACTTC. Protein product: CAISDQAGTLTYEQYF.